These T cell receptor beta chains were read from a single sample in a study of T cell responses to AZD1222 COVID-19 vaccine. Assay used: immunoSEQ multiplex PCR; TCRdb lists only in-frame clones, some missing. This table holds about 99,000 clones, nearly 90% found once. The material sequenced was peripheral blood, taken on day 0 of AZD1222 vaccination. All receptors come from an adult in good health. The CDR3 runs from the conserved cysteine through the conserved F or W. D genes are given only for firm matches. Where a row states a size, it is once, few, many or the class of an expanded clone; other rows omit it.

d_gene: .; abundance: .; j_gene: TRBJ2-3; v_gene: TRBV13; CDR3aa: CASSLRYTDTQYF; CDR3nt: TGTGCCAGCAGCCTCCGTTACACAGATACGCAGTATTTT
d_gene: TRBD1; abundance: .; j_gene: TRBJ1-2; v_gene: TRBV30; CDR3aa: CAWRGTGGGYGYTF; CDR3nt: TGTGCCTGGAGGGGGACAGGGGGCGGCTATGGCTACACCTTC
d_gene: .; abundance: once; j_gene: TRBJ2-4; v_gene: TRBV19; CDR3aa: CASSMGDSRNIQYF; CDR3nt: TGTGCCAGTAGTATGGGTGACAGCAGAAACATTCAGTACTTC
d_gene: TRBD1; abundance: .; j_gene: TRBJ2-5; v_gene: TRBV4-3; CDR3aa: CASSQELRQGGLTQYF; CDR3nt: TGCGCCAGCAGCCAAGAGTTGCGACAGGGGGGACTGACCCAGTACTTC
d_gene: .; abundance: .; j_gene: TRBJ1-3; v_gene: TRBV19; CDR3aa: CASGPQGLPYSGNTIYF; CDR3nt: TGTGCCAGTGGGCCCCAGGGACTCCCGTACTCTGGAAACACCATATATTTT
d_gene: TRBD1; abundance: .; j_gene: TRBJ1-4; v_gene: TRBV4-2; CDR3aa: CASSQDRLTNEKLFF; CDR3nt: TGTGCCAGCAGCCAGGACAGGCTAACTAATGAAAAACTGTTTTTT
d_gene: TRBD1; abundance: .; j_gene: TRBJ1-5; v_gene: TRBV2; CDR3aa: CASSEGGAGQPQHF; CDR3nt: TGTGCCAGTAGTGAAGGGGGCGCGGGTCAGCCCCAGCATTTT
d_gene: TRBD1; abundance: .; j_gene: TRBJ1-1; v_gene: TRBV3-1/TRBV3-2; CDR3aa: CASSHSDRGSTEAFF; CDR3nt: TGTGCCAGCAGCCATTCCGACAGGGGGTCCACTGAAGCTTTCTTT
d_gene: TRBD1; abundance: .; j_gene: TRBJ2-1; v_gene: TRBV29-1; CDR3aa: CSVKQGGNEQFF; CDR3nt: TGCAGCGTTAAACAGGGGGGCAATGAGCAGTTCTTC
d_gene: .; abundance: .; j_gene: TRBJ1-2; v_gene: TRBV11-2; CDR3aa: CASSLDRGGGYTF; CDR3nt: TGTGCCAGCAGCTTAGATCGGGGGGGAGGCTACACCTTC
d_gene: TRBD1; abundance: .; j_gene: TRBJ1-6; v_gene: TRBV4-3; CDR3aa: CASSIDRGNSPLHF; CDR3nt: TGCGCCAGCAGCATCGACAGGGGTAATTCACCCCTCCACTTT
d_gene: .; abundance: .; j_gene: TRBJ2-3; v_gene: TRBV18; CDR3aa: CASSPNRESTDTQYF; CDR3nt: TGTGCCAGCTCACCAAATCGGGAGTCGACAGATACGCAGTATTTT
d_gene: .; abundance: once; j_gene: TRBJ1-1; v_gene: TRBV19; CDR3aa: CASSIQKGGNANPEAFF; CDR3nt: TGTGCCAGTAGTATCCAAAAAGGGGGGAATGCCAATCCTGAAGCTTTCTTT
d_gene: .; abundance: .; j_gene: TRBJ2-2; v_gene: TRBV12-3/TRBV12-4; CDR3aa: CASSPNTGELFF; CDR3nt: TGTGCCAGCAGTCCCAACACCGGGGAGCTGTTTTTT
d_gene: .; abundance: few; j_gene: TRBJ1-3; v_gene: TRBV6-5; CDR3aa: CATLYGGASGNTIYF; CDR3nt: TGTGCCACATTATACGGCGGGGCGTCAGGAAACACCATATATTTT
d_gene: TRBD2; abundance: .; j_gene: TRBJ2-3; v_gene: TRBV4-1; CDR3aa: CASSQRAGEDTQYF; CDR3nt: TGCGCCAGCAGCCAACGGGCGGGAGAAGATACGCAGTATTTT
d_gene: .; abundance: .; j_gene: TRBJ2-3; v_gene: TRBV19; CDR3aa: CASSAAGRSTDTQYF; CDR3nt: TGTGCCAGTAGTGCCGCCGGACGTAGCACAGATACGCAGTATTTT
d_gene: .; abundance: .; j_gene: TRBJ1-5; v_gene: TRBV19; CDR3aa: CASRSRRASNQPQHF; CDR3nt: TGTGCCAGTAGGTCGCGGAGGGCCAGCAATCAGCCCCAGCATTTT
d_gene: TRBD1; abundance: .; j_gene: TRBJ2-2; v_gene: TRBV18; CDR3aa: CASSPTAGGTGELFF; CDR3nt: TGTGCCAGCTCACCAACGGCAGGGGGAACCGGGGAGCTGTTTTTT